Presented here are 14 T cell receptor beta chains from one specimen sequenced in a study of OX40 agonist ivuxolimab in advanced cancers. TCRdb keeps only in-frame clones here, not all; method: immunoSEQ multiplex PCR. Among roughly 80,000 clones listed, around 87% were seen once. The sample consisted of CD4+ or CD8+ T cells sorted from blood, taken in a trial of the OX40 agonist ivuxolimab. The source of these receptors is an adult with an advanced solid tumor such as melanoma, head and neck, liver or kidney cancer.

The chain combines TRBV18 with TRBJ2-5; 12 bases agree with TRBD2. V shed 1 base, J shed 0 bases, and the junction held 12 bases outside the gene matches. The CDR3 is 20 residues long. Germline lookup yields CDR1 KGHSH and CDR2 LQKENI. As DNA, the CDR3 is TGTGCCAGCTCACCACAGTTGACTAGCGGGAGCCGAGGGTACCAAGAGACCCAGTACTTC. Encoded protein: CASSPQLTSGSRGYQETQYF.

The chain recombines TRBV4-2 with TRBJ2-7; 9 nucleotides agree with TRBD1. The J segment lost 0 bases and the V segment lost 2 bases, leaving 17 bases of the junction unmatched. This CDR3 comprises 20 residues. Per the germline V gene, CDR1 is LGHNA and CDR2 is YNFKEQ. The chain's CDR3 is CASSQSPHRGLGAGSYEQYF. The CDR3 DNA reads as TGTGCCAGCAGCCAATCCCCCCACAGGGGGCTCGGAGCGGGCTCCTACGAGCAGTACTTC.

The rearrangement joins TRBV7-3 to TRBJ2-6, with D perhaps matching TRBD1 (6 bases). In germline, CDR1 is SGHTA, CDR2 FQGTGA. Trimming shortened V by 5 bases and J by 0 bases, and 14 bases separated the two germline ends. The CDR3 has 17 amino acids. In nucleotides, the CDR3 is TGTGCCAGCAGCCTTCGGACAGCGAGCTCTGGGGCCAACGTCCTGACTTTC. This gives the protein CASSLRTASSGANVLTF.

The V call is TRBV18, the J call TRBJ2-7; D ambiguous. Trimming stripped 5 bases from V and 3 bases from J, with 11 bases between. Looked up from germline, CDR1 is KGHSH and CDR2 is LQKENI. The CDR3 is made up of 13 amino acids. CDR3 residues: CASSTASYYEQYF. Written as DNA, the CDR3 is TGTGCCAGCTCAACAGCTTCCTACTACGAGCAGTACTTC.

The V call is TRBV5-4, the J call TRBJ2-7, with a weak D call TRBD1 (6 bases). This CDR3 comprises 12 residues. Germline-derived CDR1 and CDR2 are SGHNT and YYREEE (reference sequence). Trimming took 4 bases from V and 10 from J, leaving 15 bases between them. The CDR3 is CASSPHEGEQYF. The CDR3 DNA reads TGTGCCAGCAGCCCCCATGAGGGGGAACAGTACTTC.

The chain links TRBV10-3 to TRBJ1-5; 8 nucleotides agree with TRBD1. The germline V gene has CDR1 ENHRY and CDR2 SYGVKD. This CDR3 contains 15 residues. Trimming cost V 5 bases and J 0 bases; bases outside gene matches: 3. For the CDR3, the DNA is TGTGCCATCAGTTTCGACAGGGGTAGCAATCAGCCCCAGCATTTT. Translating it yields CAISFDRGSNQPQHF.

Only one count was recorded for this clone. The gene calls are TRBV19 and TRBJ1-4; TRBD1 matches 7 bases. This CDR3 contains 16 residues. The germline V gene encodes CDR1 LNHDA and CDR2 SQIVND (reference sequence). V shed 5 bases and J 8 bases; nucleotides not matched to a gene: 14. Here the CDR3 reads CASSPRNRGGKEKLFF. CDR3 in DNA: TGTGCCAGTAGTCCCCGTAACAGGGGCGGGAAAGAAAAACTGTTTTTT.

The rearrangement joins TRBV5-1 to TRBJ2-1; D gene ambiguous. V was pared by 1 base and J by 0 bases, with 8 bases between. This CDR3 is built from 15 residues. Germline CDR1 reads SGHRS; CDR2 reads YFSETQ. CDR3 nucleotide sequence: TGCGCCAGCAGCTTGCTGGGAAGCTCCTACAATGAGCAGTTCTTC. Protein: CASSLLGSSYNEQFF. Based on the CDR3 plus reference TRBV5-1 and TRBJ2-1, the full variable domain is KAGVTQTPRYLIKTRGQQVTLSCSPISGHRSVSWYQQTPGQGLQFLFEYFSETQRNKGNFPGRFSGRQFSNSRSEMNVSTLELGDSALYLCASSLLGSSYNEQFFGPGTRLTVL.

The chain has TRBV15 and TRBJ1-6; maybe TRBD1 (6 bases). The CDR3 loop spans 14 amino acids. Per germline, CDR1 LNHNV and CDR2 YYDKDF (reference sequence). Trimming cost V 0 bases and J 8 bases, with 8 bases left between them. The CDR3 region has the DNA TGTGCCACCAGCAGAGAGCAGGGGTATTCACCCCTCCACTTT. This translates into CATSREQGYSPLHF.

The genes are TRBV6-6 and TRBJ1-5; D unclear. Trimming took off 2 bases at V and 4 bases at J, with 9 bases between the two ends. Germline lookup yields CDR1 MNHNY and CDR2 SVGAGI (reference sequence). The CDR3 covers 14 residues. CDR3 nucleotides: TGTGCCAGCAGTTACAGGGCCCTAAATCAGCCCCAGCATTTT. As protein: CASSYRALNQPQHF.

V usage is TRBV11-2 and J usage is TRBJ1-5; no clear D gene. The V gene's germline CDR1 is SGHAT and CDR2 FQNNGV. This CDR3 comprises 15 residues. The germline V and J ends were trimmed by 3 bases and 1 base, with 10 bases remaining between them. As DNA, the CDR3 is TGTGCCAGCAGCTTGCCGGGGTCGAGCAATCAGCCCCAGCATTTT. This codes for CASSLPGSSNQPQHF.

This chain uses TRBV6-5 with TRBJ2-2; weak D call: TRBD1 (6 bases). The CDR3 has 14 amino acids. Per the germline V gene, CDR1 is MNHEY and CDR2 is SVGAGI. Trimming removed 6 bases from V and 4 bases from J, with 12 bases in between. The CDR3: CASRLRGTTGELFF. The CDR3 coding sequence is TGTGCCAGCAGACTCAGGGGCACCACCGGGGAGCTGTTTTTT.

This chain connects TRBV5-1 to TRBJ2-3; D is unresolved. The V gene's germline CDR1 is SGHRS and CDR2 YFSETQ. The V end lost 5 bases, the J end lost 2 bases, and 9 bases lay between the germline ends. The CDR3 is 13 residues long. The CDR3 here is CASRRDTTDTQYF. DNA of the CDR3: TGCGCCAGCAGGCGAGACACCACAGATACGCAGTATTTT.

The chain employs TRBV27 and TRBJ1-2; D is perhaps TRBD1 (6 bases). CDR3 length: 13 amino acids. The germline V gene has CDR1 MNHEY and CDR2 SMNVEV (reference sequence). The ends were cut back, 10 bases at V and 4 bases at J, with 16 bases in the middle. In DNA form, the CDR3 reads TGTGCCACAAGAAGGGGGGGCCTCTATGGCTACACCTTC. Amino acids: CATRRGGLYGYTF.